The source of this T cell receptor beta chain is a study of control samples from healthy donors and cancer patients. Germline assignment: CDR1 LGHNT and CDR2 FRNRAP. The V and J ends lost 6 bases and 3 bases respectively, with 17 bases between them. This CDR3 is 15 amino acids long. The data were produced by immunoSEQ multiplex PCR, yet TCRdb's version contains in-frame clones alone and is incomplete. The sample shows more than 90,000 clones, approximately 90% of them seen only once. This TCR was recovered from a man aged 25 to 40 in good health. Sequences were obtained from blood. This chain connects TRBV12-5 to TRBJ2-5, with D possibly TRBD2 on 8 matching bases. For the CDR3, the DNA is TGTGCTAGTGGCCGCGGGGGGACAGCCAAAGAGACCCAGTACTTC. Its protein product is CASGRGGTAKETQYF.